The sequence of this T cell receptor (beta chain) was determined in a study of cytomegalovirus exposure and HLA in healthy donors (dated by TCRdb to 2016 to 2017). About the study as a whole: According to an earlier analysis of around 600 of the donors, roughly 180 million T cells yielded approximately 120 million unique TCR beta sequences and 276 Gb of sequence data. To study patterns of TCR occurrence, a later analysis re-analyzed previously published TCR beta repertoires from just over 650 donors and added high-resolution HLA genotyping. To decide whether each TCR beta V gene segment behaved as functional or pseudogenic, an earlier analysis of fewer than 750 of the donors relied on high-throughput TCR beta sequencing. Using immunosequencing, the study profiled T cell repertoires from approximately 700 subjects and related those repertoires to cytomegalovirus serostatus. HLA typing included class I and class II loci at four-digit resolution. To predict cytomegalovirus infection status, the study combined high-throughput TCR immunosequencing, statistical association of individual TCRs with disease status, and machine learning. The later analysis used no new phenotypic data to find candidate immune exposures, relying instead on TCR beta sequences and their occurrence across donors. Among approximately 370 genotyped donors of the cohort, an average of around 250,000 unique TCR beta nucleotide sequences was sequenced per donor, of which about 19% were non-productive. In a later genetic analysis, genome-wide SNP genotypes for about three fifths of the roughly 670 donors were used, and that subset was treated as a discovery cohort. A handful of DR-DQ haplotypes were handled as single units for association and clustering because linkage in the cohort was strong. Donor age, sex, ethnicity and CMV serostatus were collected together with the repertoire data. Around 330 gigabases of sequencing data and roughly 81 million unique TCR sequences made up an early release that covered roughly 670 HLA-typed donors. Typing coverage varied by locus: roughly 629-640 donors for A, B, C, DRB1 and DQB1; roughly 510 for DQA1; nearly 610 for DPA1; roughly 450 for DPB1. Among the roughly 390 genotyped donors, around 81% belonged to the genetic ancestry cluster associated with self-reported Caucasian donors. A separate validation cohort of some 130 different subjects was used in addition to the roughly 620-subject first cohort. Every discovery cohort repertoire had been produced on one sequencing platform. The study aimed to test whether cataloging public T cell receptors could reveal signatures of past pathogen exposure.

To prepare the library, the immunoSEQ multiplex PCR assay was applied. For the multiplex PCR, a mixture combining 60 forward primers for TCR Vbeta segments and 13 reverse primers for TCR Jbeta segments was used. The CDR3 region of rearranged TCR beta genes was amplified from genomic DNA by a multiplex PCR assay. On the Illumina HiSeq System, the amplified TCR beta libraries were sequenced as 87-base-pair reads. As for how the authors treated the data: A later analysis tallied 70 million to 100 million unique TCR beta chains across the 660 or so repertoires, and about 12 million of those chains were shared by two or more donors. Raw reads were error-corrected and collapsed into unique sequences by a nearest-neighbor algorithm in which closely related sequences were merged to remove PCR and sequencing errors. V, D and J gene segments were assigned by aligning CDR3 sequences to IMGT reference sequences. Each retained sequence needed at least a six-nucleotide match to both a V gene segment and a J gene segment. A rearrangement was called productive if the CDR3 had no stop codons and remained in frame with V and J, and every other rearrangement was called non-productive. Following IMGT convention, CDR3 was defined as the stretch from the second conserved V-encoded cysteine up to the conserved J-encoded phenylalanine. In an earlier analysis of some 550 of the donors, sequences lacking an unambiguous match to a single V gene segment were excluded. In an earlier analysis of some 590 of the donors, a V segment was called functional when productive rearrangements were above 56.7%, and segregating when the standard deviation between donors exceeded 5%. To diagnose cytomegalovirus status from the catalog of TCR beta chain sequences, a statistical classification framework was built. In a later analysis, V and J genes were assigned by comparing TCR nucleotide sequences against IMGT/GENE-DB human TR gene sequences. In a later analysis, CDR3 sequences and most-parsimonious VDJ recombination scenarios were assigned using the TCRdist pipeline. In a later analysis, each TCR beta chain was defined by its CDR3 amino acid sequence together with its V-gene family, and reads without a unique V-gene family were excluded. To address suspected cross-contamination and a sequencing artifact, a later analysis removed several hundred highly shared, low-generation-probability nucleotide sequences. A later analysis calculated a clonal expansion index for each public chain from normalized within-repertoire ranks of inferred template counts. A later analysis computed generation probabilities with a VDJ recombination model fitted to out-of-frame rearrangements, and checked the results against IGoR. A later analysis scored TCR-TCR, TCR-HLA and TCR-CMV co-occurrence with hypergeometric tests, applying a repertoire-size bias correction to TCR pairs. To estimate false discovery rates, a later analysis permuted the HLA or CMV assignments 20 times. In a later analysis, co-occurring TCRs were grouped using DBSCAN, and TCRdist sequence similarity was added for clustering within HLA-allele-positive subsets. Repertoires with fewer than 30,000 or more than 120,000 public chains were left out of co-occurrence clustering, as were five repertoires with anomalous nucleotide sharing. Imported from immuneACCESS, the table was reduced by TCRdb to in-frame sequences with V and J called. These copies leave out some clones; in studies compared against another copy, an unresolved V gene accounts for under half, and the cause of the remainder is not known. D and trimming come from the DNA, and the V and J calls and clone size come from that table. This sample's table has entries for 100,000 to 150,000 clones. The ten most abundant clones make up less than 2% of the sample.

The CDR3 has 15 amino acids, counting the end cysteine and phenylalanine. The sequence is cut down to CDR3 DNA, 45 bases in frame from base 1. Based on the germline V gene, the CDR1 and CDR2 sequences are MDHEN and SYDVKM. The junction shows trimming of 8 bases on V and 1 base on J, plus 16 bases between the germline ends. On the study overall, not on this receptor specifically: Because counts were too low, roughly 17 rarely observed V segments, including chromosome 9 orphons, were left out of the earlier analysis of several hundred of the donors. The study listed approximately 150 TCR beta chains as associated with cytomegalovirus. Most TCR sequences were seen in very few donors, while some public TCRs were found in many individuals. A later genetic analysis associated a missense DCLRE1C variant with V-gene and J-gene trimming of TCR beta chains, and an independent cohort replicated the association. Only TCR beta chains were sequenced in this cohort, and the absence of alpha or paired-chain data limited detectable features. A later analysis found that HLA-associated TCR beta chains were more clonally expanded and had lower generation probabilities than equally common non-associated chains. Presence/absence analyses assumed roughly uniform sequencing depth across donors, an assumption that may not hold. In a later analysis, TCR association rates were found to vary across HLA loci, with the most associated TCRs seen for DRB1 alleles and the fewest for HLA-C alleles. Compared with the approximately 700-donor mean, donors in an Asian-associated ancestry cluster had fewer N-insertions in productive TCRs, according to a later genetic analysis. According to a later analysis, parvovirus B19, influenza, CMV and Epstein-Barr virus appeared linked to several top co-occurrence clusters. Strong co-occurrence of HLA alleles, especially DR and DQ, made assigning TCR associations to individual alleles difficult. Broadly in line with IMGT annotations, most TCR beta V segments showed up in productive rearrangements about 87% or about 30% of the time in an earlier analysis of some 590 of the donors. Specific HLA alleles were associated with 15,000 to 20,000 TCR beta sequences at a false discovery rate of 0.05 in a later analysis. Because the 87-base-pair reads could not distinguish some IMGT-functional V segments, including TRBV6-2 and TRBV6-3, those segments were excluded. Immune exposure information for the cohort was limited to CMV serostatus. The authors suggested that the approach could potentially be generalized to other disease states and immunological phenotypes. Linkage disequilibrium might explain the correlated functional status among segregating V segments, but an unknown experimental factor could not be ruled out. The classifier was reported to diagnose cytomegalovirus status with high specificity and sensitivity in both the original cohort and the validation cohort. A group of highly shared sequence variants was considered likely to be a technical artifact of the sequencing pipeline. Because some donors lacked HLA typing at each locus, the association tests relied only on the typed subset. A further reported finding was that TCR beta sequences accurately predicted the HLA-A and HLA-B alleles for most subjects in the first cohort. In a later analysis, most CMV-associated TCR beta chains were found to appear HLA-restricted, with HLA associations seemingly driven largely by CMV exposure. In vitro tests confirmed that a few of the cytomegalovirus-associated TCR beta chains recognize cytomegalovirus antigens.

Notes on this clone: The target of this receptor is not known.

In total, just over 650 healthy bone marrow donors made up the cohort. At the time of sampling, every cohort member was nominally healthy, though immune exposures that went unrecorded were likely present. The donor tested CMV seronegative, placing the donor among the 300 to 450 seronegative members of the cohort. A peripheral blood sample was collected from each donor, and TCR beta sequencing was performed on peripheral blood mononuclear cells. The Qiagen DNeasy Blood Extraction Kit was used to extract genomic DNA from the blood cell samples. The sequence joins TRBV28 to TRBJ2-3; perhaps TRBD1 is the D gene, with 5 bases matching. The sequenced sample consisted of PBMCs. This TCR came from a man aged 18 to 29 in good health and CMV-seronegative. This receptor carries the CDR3 CASGHKFRGTDTQYF. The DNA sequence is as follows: TGTGCCAGCGGACACAAGTTTAGGGGCACAGATACGCAGTATTTT.